A single sample gave rise to the 16 T cell receptor beta chains below, sequenced in a study of cytomegalovirus exposure and HLA in healthy donors. Profiled with immunoSEQ multiplex PCR; TCRdb holds only in-frame clones, not every one. The sample consists of about 240,000 clones, approximately 86% of them appearing once. The sample was PBMCs. The receptors shown here come from a woman aged 25 to 39 in good health and CMV-seropositive.

This clone appeared a single time. The V gene is TRBV6-1, the J gene TRBJ2-2, with 8 bases matching TRBD1. V shed 0 bases, J shed 4 bases, and the junction held 10 bases outside the gene matches. Germline CDR1 MNHNS, CDR2 SASEGT. The CDR3 is 18 residues long. CDR3 amino acids: CASSEAGTGRRGTGELFF. The CDR3 nucleotides are TGTGCCAGCAGTGAAGCGGGGACAGGACGGCGGGGCACCGGGGAGCTGTTTTTT.

The chain recombines TRBV10-3 with TRBJ2-3; 11 bases line up with TRBD2. CDR1 is ENHRY and CDR2 is SYGVKD in the germline V gene. After removal of 10 bases from V and 6 bases from J, the junction contained 9 bases not matched to a gene. The CDR3 has 14 amino acids. In DNA, the CDR3 is TGTGCCACCGTAGCGGGAGGGCCAGAGGATACGCAGTATTTT. This codes for CATVAGGPEDTQYF.

As DNA, the CDR3 is TGTGCCAGCAGTGTAACAGGGTCCGGACATGGAGAAAAACTGTTTTTT. Residues: CASSVTGSGHGEKLFF. This chain joins TRBV7-6 and TRBJ1-4; maybe TRBD1 (6 bases). V lost 6 bases, J lost 8 bases, and 22 bases lay in between. The CDR3 contains 16 residues. CDR1 and CDR2 from the germline V gene are SGHVS and FNYEAQ.

In regard to this clone: The same CDR3 arises from other DNA sequences in this sample as well. The rearrangement uses TRBV28 and TRBJ2-7; D possibly corresponds to TRBD2 (5 bases). The germline gives CDR1 MDHEN, CDR2 SYDVKM. V was clipped by 5 bases and J by 4 bases, with 6 bases between them. There are 11 residues in the CDR3. The CDR3 sequence is CASSRGYEQYF. DNA of the CDR3: TGTGCCAGCAGTAGAGGGTACGAGCAGTACTTC.

This clone turned up a few times. The chain uses TRBV10-1 and TRBJ1-2; tentative D call: TRBD1 (6 bases). CDR1 is WNHNN and CDR2 is SYGVQD in the germline V gene (reference sequence). Trimming pared 0 bases from V and 8 bases from J, leaving 10 bases between. This CDR3 spans 13 amino acids. The CDR3 sequence is CASSESKRGGYTF. Here the CDR3 DNA reads TGCGCCAGCAGTGAGTCGAAGAGGGGGGGCTACACCTTC.

The genes are TRBV27 and TRBJ2-5; D is possibly TRBD2 (5 bases). The V end lost 4 bases, the J end lost 6 bases, and 12 bases lay between the germline ends. The CDR3 runs to 13 residues. The germline gives CDR1 MNHEY, CDR2 SMNVEV (reference sequence). The CDR3 reads CASSYGPGKTQYF. CDR3 coding DNA: TGTGCCAGCAGTTACGGCCCCGGGAAGACCCAGTACTTC.

The chain has TRBV5-4 and TRBJ1-2, with TRBD1 as a possible D gene (5 bases). This CDR3 is 15 amino acids long. Germline V CDR1 and CDR2: SGHNT, YYREEE (reference sequence). The V and J ends lost 4 bases and 4 bases respectively, with 17 bases between them. The CDR3 bases are TGTGCCAGCAGCCCGGCGGAGGGCAGGGCCTATGGCTACACCTTC. Encoded protein: CASSPAEGRAYGYTF. Supplemented by reference TRBV5-4 and TRBJ1-2, the full variable domain reads ETGVTQSPTHLIKTRGQQVTLRCSSQSGHNTVSWYQQALGQGPQFIFQYYREEENGRGNFPPRFSGLQFPNYSSELNVNALELDDSALYLCASSPAEGRAYGYTFGSGTRLTVV.

The chain couples TRBV18 to TRBJ1-2, with a tentative D call TRBD1 (6 bases). The CDR3 sequence is 14 residues long. Trimming removed 4 bases at V and 4 bases at J, with 13 bases between. CDR1 is KGHSH, CDR2 LQKENI, per germline. The CDR3 DNA follows: TGTGCCAGCTCACGACTCGAGACAGGCTATGGCTACACCTTC. Translated: CASSRLETGYGYTF.

The V and J genes are TRBV5-1 and TRBJ1-4, with D unresolved. This CDR3 comprises 16 residues. Trimming cost V 5 bases and J 0 bases, with 14 bases left between them. CDR1 and CDR2 from the germline V gene are SGHRS and YFSETQ. CDR3 coding DNA: TGCGCCAGCAGAGCCGCGGCACTCGCAACTAATGAAAAACTGTTTTTT. Translating it yields CASRAAALATNEKLFF. Drawing the rest from reference TRBV5-1 and TRBJ1-4, the complete variable domain is KAGVTQTPRYLIKTRGQQVTLSCSPISGHRSVSWYQQTPGQGLQFLFEYFSETQRNKGNFPGRFSGRQFSNSRSEMNVSTLELGDSALYLCASRAAALATNEKLFFGSGTQLSVL.

The chain employs TRBV9 and TRBJ1-4, with TRBD1 matching over 7 bases. V dropped 0 bases and J dropped 2; count of bases not matched to a gene: 4. Germline V lookup: CDR1 SGDLS, CDR2 YYNGEE. The CDR3 covers 16 residues. The CDR3, as DNA: TGTGCCAGCAGCGTAGGACAGGGTGGCACTAATGAAAAACTGTTTTTT. Encoded protein: CASSVGQGGTNEKLFF.

CDR3: CASRTGGAYGYTF. CDR3 bases: TGTGCCAGCAGAACAGGGGGGGCCTATGGCTACACCTTC. V usage is TRBV2 and J usage is TRBJ1-2, with 8 nucleotides matching TRBD1. CDR1 is SNHLY, CDR2 FYNNEI, per germline. With 6 bases clipped from V and 4 bases from J, the junction kept 4 bases outside the gene matches. This CDR3 region has 13 residues.

The J gene is TRBJ2-1, the V gene TRBV5-1, with a tentative D call TRBD2 (5 bases). The germline gives CDR1 SGHRS, CDR2 YFSETQ. The CDR3 consists of 16 residues. Between the trimmed V and J ends, which lost 2 bases and 8 bases, there was a span of 20 bases. This CDR3 reads CASSFGPSRPTDEQFF. CDR3 in DNA: TGCGCCAGCAGCTTCGGACCTAGCCGGCCTACCGATGAGCAGTTCTTC. Drawing the rest from reference TRBV5-1 and TRBJ2-1, the complete variable domain is KAGVTQTPRYLIKTRGQQVTLSCSPISGHRSVSWYQQTPGQGLQFLFEYFSETQRNKGNFPGRFSGRQFSNSRSEMNVSTLELGDSALYLCASSFGPSRPTDEQFFGPGTRLTVL.

The chain combines TRBV6-4 with TRBJ1-5; 9 bases are shared with TRBD1. This CDR3 region has 17 residues. V shed 2 bases, J shed 1 base, and the junction held 6 bases outside the gene matches. Germline loops: CDR1 MRHNA, CDR2 SNTAGT. The CDR3 DNA reads as TGTGCCAGCAGTGACACAAACAGGGGGCGAAGCAATCAGCCCCAGCATTTT. Protein sequence: CASSDTNRGRSNQPQHF.

The chain employs TRBV9 and TRBJ2-7; maybe TRBD2 (6 bases). V was pared by 6 bases and J by 2 bases, with 15 bases between. The germline gives CDR1 SGDLS, CDR2 YYNGEE. The CDR3 is 14 amino acids. The DNA of the CDR3 is TGTGCCAGCAACGCGGGGCTAAGCCCCTACGAGCAGTACTTC. This sequence encodes CASNAGLSPYEQYF.

J is TRBJ1-1 and V is TRBV27; 9 positions agree with TRBD1. This CDR3 has 17 residues. Trimming took 5 bases from V and 0 from J; bases not matched to a gene: 10. Germline V gene lookup returns CDR1 MNHEY and CDR2 SMNVEV (reference sequence). CDR3 sequence (DNA): TGTGCCAGCAGTCCAATTGGACAGGGGTCAGTGAACACTGAAGCTTTCTTT. This codes for CASSPIGQGSVNTEAFF.

The chain employs TRBV5-4 and TRBJ2-3, with 13 bases that match TRBD2. Germline V gives CDR1 SGHNT, CDR2 YYREEE (reference sequence). The V and J ends lost 0 bases and 5 bases, in that order; junction bases with no gene match: 3. The CDR3 runs 16 residues. In nucleotides, the CDR3 is TGTGCCAGCAGCTTGGGACTAGCGGGAGGTGTAGATACGCAGTATTTT. This encodes CASSLGLAGGVDTQYF.